The clone carrying this T cell receptor (beta chain) was found a few times. Its specificity is not known. This record belongs to a study of response to subunit inactivated influenza vaccine. Notes on the study in general: Few new T cells, the authors suggested, are recruited by each seasonal influenza vaccination.

MiXCR, run by TCRdb on the RT-PCR reads, gives a single entry per CDR3 protein. The sample has more than 700,000 distinct CDR3 sequences, about 20% seen once. The CDR3 is 15 residues long. Trimming left V 6 bases short and J 1 base short, with 15 bases between. CDR1 is MNHEY, CDR2 SVGEGT, per germline. The sample here was PBMCs from blood, taken about 5 days after vaccination. This receptor was obtained from a man in his forties or fifties who received an inactivated influenza vaccine. This chain joins TRBV6-2 or TRBV6-3 and TRBJ1-1, with D tentatively TRBD1 (5 bases). The CDR3 DNA sequence: TGTGCCAGCAGGAAGGAGGGGATCGGGAACACTGAAGCTTTCTTT. Its translation is CASRKEGIGNTEAFF.